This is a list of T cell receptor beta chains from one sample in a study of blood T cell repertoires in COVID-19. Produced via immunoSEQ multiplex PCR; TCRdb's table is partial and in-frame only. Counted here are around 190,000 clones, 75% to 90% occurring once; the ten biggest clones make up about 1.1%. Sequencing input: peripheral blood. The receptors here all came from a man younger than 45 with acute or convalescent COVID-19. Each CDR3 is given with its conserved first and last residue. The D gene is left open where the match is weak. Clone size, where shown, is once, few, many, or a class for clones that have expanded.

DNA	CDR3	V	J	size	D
TGCGCCAGCAGCCAAACTACTAGCGGGGAGCAGTACTTC	CASSQTTSGEQYF	TRBV5-1	TRBJ2-7	NA	TRBD2
TGTGCCAGCAGCCAACGGGGGGGCGCACCCTATGGCTACACCTTC	CASSQRGGAPYGYTF	TRBV28	TRBJ1-2	NA	NA
TGTGCCAGCACCGAGGTACAGGGAGACAATCAGCCCCAGCATTTT	CASTEVQGDNQPQHF	TRBV6-5	TRBJ1-5	once	NA
TGCGCCAGCAACCTTATAACAGGGTTCAACACTGAAGCTTTCTTT	CASNLITGFNTEAFF	TRBV5-1	TRBJ1-1	NA	NA
TGTGCCAGCAGCTTAATCCCCGGGGGGAACATTCAGTACTTC	CASSLIPGGNIQYF	TRBV7-3	TRBJ2-4	NA	TRBD2
TGTGCCTGGAGTCCAGGTTACGAGCAGTACTTC	CAWSPGYEQYF	TRBV30	TRBJ2-7	NA	NA
TGTGCCAGCAGCCTCAGTTTGGGGGGAAACAATGAGCAGTTCTTC	CASSLSLGGNNEQFF	TRBV9	TRBJ2-1	NA	NA
TGCGCCAGCAGCTTGGATAGGGAGGACACTGAAGCTTTCTTT	CASSLDREDTEAFF	TRBV5-1	TRBJ1-1	NA	NA
TGTGCCAGCAGCGGATCACCCTTCAGGGGCTACTCTGGAAACACCATATATTTT	CASSGSPFRGYSGNTIYF	TRBV7-3	TRBJ1-3	NA	NA
TGTGCCAGCAGTGAAACTTGGCAGGGTGGCGAGCAGTACTTC	CASSETWQGGEQYF	TRBV6-1	TRBJ2-7	once	NA
TGTGCCAGCAGCCGCCAGTCTGTAGGGGCCACTGGCTATGGCTACACCTTC	CASSRQSVGATGYGYTF	TRBV7-9	TRBJ1-2	once	NA
TGTGCCAGCAGTTACTCGTCGCCCCCAACCGGTTTCGAGCAGTACTTC	CASSYSSPPTGFEQYF	TRBV6-6	TRBJ2-7	once	NA
TGTGCCAGCAGCTCACAGACAGGAGCCACCGGGGAGCTGTTTTTT	CASSSQTGATGELFF	TRBV11-3	TRBJ2-2	NA	NA
TGCGCCAGCAGCTTTGGGACAGGGCGTTATCGGGGGAATGAAGCTTTCTTT	CASSFGTGRYRGNEAFF	TRBV5-1	TRBJ1-1	NA	TRBD1
TGTGCCAGCAGCCCCCAGAATGGAAACACCATATATTTT	CASSPQNGNTIYF	TRBV6-5	TRBJ1-3	NA	NA
TGCGCCAGCAGCGAGGAGGCAGGGGTTAACTATGGCTACACCTTC	CASSEEAGVNYGYTF	TRBV5-1	TRBJ1-2	once	NA
TGTGCCAGCAGACCCTACCGGACTAGCGGGTATCGCACAGATACGCAGTATTTT	CASRPYRTSGYRTDTQYF	TRBV28	TRBJ2-3	NA	TRBD2
TGTGCCAGCAGCCTAAATTGGGGGACAAGCGGTGAGCAGTTCTTC	CASSLNWGTSGEQFF	TRBV5-4	TRBJ2-1	NA	NA
TGTGCCAGCAGTGAAGGGGCAAACACCATATATTTT	CASSEGANTIYF	TRBV2	TRBJ1-3	few	NA
TGTGCCAGCAGCTTGGTTCCGGGGACAGATACGCAGTATTTT	CASSLVPGTDTQYF	TRBV5-4	TRBJ2-3	NA	NA
TGCGCCAGCAGCTACGGACTTGGGGAGCAGTACTTC	CASSYGLGEQYF	TRBV5-1	TRBJ2-7	NA	NA
TGCGCCAGCAGCCCCGGCATCAGGGATGAGCAGTTCTTC	CASSPGIRDEQFF	TRBV5-1	TRBJ2-1	NA	NA
TGTGCCAGCTCACCACAGGGGATCGAGACCCAGTACTTC	CASSPQGIETQYF	TRBV18	TRBJ2-5	NA	NA
TGTGCCTGGACCCAAGGGACTAGCGGAGTGGGAGATACGCAGTATTTT	CAWTQGTSGVGDTQYF	TRBV30	TRBJ2-3	NA	TRBD2
TGTGCCAGCAGTTTACCCGAGGTAGCGGGAGTGGAGGAGCAGTACTTC	CASSLPEVAGVEEQYF	TRBV28	TRBJ2-7	NA	TRBD2
TGTGCCAGTAGTGGAGGACGGCCGTTTCGGAGCAATCAGCCCCAGCATTTT	CASSGGRPFRSNQPQHF	TRBV19	TRBJ1-5	NA	NA
TGTGCCAGCTCACCACAGAACTACTACGAGCAGTACTTC	CASSPQNYYEQYF	TRBV18	TRBJ2-7	once	NA
TGCGCCAGCAGCGTGGGCCCCGGTAGTGATGAGCAGTTCTTC	CASSVGPGSDEQFF	TRBV10-2	TRBJ2-1	NA	NA
TGTGCCAGCAGCTTAAGCCCCGTGTCGAGCGGGAGTACGATTGGTACAGATACGCAGTATTTT	CASSLSPVSSGSTIGTDTQYF	TRBV13	TRBJ2-3	NA	TRBD2
TGTGCCAGCAGTAGAAGACAGGGGAATGACTATGGCTACACCTTC	CASSRRQGNDYGYTF	TRBV6-5	TRBJ1-2	NA	TRBD1
TGCGCCAGCCGCGCGGAGGGACTATACAATGAGCAGTTCTTC	CASRAEGLYNEQFF	TRBV5-1	TRBJ2-1	NA	TRBD2